One sample yielded the 3 T cell receptor beta chains listed below, sequenced in a study of shared clonotypes between healthy human individuals. Profiled with immunoSEQ multiplex PCR; TCRdb holds only in-frame clones, not every one. The table shows some 1,400,000 clones, with roughly 97% occurring only once. The sequenced sample was naive CD4+ T cells sorted from blood. The sample's subset: CD45RA+ positively selected. These receptors all come from a man under 40 in good health.

This chain uses TRBV7-2 with TRBJ1-1, with 8 bases that match TRBD1. V shed 5 bases, J shed 6 bases, and the junction held 11 bases outside the gene matches. Germline assignment: CDR1 SGHTA and CDR2 FQGNSA. This CDR3 has 15 amino acids. The CDR3: CASSHRQGWTAEAFF. The CDR3 DNA reads as TGTGCCAGCAGCCATAGACAGGGGTGGACGGCTGAAGCTTTCTTT.

In DNA form, the CDR3 reads TGTGCCAGCAGTGTAAACAGGGGCGACATGGAGACCCAGTACTTC. Translation gives CASSVNRGDMETQYF. The chain links TRBV6-1 to TRBJ2-5, with 7 bases identical to TRBD1. The germline CDR1 and CDR2 sequences are MNHNS and SASEGT. The CDR3 contains 15 residues. V lost 4 bases, J lost 5 bases, and 10 bases stayed unmatched.

The chain couples TRBV4-1 to TRBJ2-7, with D possibly matching TRBD2 (6 bases). This CDR3 region has 14 residues. Germline V CDR1 and CDR2: MGHRA, YSYEKL. V was clipped by 5 bases and J by 2 bases, with 13 bases between them. CDR3 sequence (DNA): TGCGCCAGCAGCACGACTAGTATGGCCTACGAGCAGTACTTC. This gives the protein CASSTTSMAYEQYF.